The 27 T cell receptor beta chains below come from one sample, sequenced in a study of T cell repertoires in cytomegalovirus infection. TCRdb reprocessed the reads with MiXCR, giving one entry per CDR3 protein. Of hundreds of thousands of distinct CDR3 sequences in the sample, 20% to 25% were seen once. The sample was CD8+ T cells from PBMCs. These receptor sequences come from a human donor in good health (CMV status not recorded). Some clones in this sample may be carry-over from other donors' samples.

In this sample, this clonotype turned up a few times. The V call is TRBV5-6, the J call TRBJ2-3; 8 nucleotides line up with TRBD2. Germline V gene lookup returns CDR1 SGHDT and CDR2 YYEEEE. The CDR3 has 17 amino acids. Trimming took 4 bases from V and 1 from J; bases not matched to a gene: 11. This CDR3 reads CASSRRIGLAGTDTQYF. As DNA, the CDR3 is TGTGCCAGCAGCCGTCGAATCGGACTAGCTGGCACAGATACGCAGTATTTT.

This clonotype has at least ten counts. The rearrangement uses TRBV7-2 and TRBJ2-6; 11 nucleotides match TRBD1. The CDR3 is 18 residues long. V lost 5 bases and J lost 1; bases outside the gene matches: 7. Germline V gives CDR1 SGHTA, CDR2 FQGNSA. CDR3 coding DNA: TGTGCCAGCAGCGCCGGACAGGGGGCGATTTCTGGGGCCAACGTCCTGACTTTC. Translation gives CASSAGQGAISGANVLTF. The variable domain in full, completed from reference TRBV7-2 and TRBJ2-6, reads GAGVSQSPSNKVTEKGKDVELRCDPISGHTALYWYRQSLGQGLEFLIYFQGNSAPDKSGLPSDRFSAERTGGSVSTLTIQRTQQEDSAVYLCASSAGQGAISGANVLTFGAGSRLTVL.

The table lists this clonotype with many counts. Written as DNA, the CDR3 is TGTGCCAGCAGCAAGACAGGGAAATTGAACACTGAAGCTTTCTTT. Translated: CASSKTGKLNTEAFF. The V call is TRBV7-6, the J call TRBJ1-1; 7 bases are a match to TRBD1. The length of the CDR3 is 15 residues. J lost 0 bases, V lost 5 bases, and 6 bases had no gene match. Germline V gives CDR1 SGHVS, CDR2 FNYEAQ. The complete variable domain, with remaining parts taken from reference TRBV7-6 and TRBJ1-1, reads GAGVSQSPRYKVTKRGQDVALRCDPISGHVSLYWYRQALGQGPEFLTYFNYEAQQDKSGLPNDRFSAERPEGSISTLTIQRTEQRDSAMYRCASSKTGKLNTEAFFGQGTRLTVV.

This clonotype was seen a handful of times. The chain combines TRBV6-4 with TRBJ1-1; possibly TRBD1 for D (5 bases). V shed 2 bases and J shed 11 bases, with 9 bases lying between them. The germline CDR1 and CDR2 sequences are MRHNA and SNTAGT. This CDR3 region has 11 residues. The CDR3 region has the DNA TGTGCCAGCAGTGACAGGGGCGAGGCTTTCTTT. This gives the protein CASSDRGEAFF.

The chain couples TRBV5-6 to TRBJ2-1; 7 bases agree with TRBD1. CDR1 is SGHDT, CDR2 YYEEEE, per germline. The trim removed 5 bases at V and 1 base at J, leaving 9 bases unmatched. The CDR3 contains 16 residues. DNA of the CDR3: TGTGCCAGCAGACGGGACAGCCCCTTATCCTACAATGAGCAGTTCTTC. The encoded protein is CASRRDSPLSYNEQFF.

The chain joins TRBV5-6 to TRBJ2-2, with 7 bases fitting TRBD1. Per the germline V gene, CDR1 is SGHDT and CDR2 is YYEEEE. The CDR3 runs 18 residues. The V segment lost 0 bases and the J segment 2 bases; nucleotides outside the gene matches: 10. The CDR3 DNA reads as TGTGCCAGCAGCTTGGACAGGGACAGACAAATTAACACCGGGGAGCTGTTTTTT. It yields the protein CASSLDRDRQINTGELFF.

This clonotype was recorded many times. The genes are TRBV7-2 and TRBJ2-1, with D perhaps matching TRBD2 (5 bases). CDR1 and CDR2 (germline): SGHTA, FQGNSA. The V and J ends lost 2 bases and 6 bases respectively, with 8 bases between them. The CDR3 extends over 13 amino acids. CDR3 loop: CASSLIEGNEQFF. For the CDR3, the DNA is TGTGCCAGCAGCTTAATAGAGGGCAATGAGCAGTTCTTC.

The chain has TRBV6-2 or TRBV6-3 and TRBJ2-5, with TRBD2 matching over 10 bases. Germline CDR1 reads MNHEY; CDR2 reads SVGEGT. The CDR3 is made up of 15 amino acids. Trimming at V came to 5 bases and at J to 4 bases, leaving 7 bases not matched to a gene. CDR3 residues: CASSGSGGVGETQYF. In DNA form, the CDR3 reads TGTGCCAGCAGTGGAAGCGGGGGGGTAGGAGAGACCCAGTACTTC.

This chain joins TRBV2 and TRBJ1-3; D may be TRBD1 (6 bases). Germline CDR1 and CDR2: SNHLY and FYNNEI. The V and J ends lost 1 base and 0 bases respectively, with 13 bases between them. This CDR3 comprises 17 residues. DNA for the CDR3: TGTGCCAGCAGTGAAGACAGGGTCATATACTCTGGAAACACCATATATTTT. Translation gives CASSEDRVIYSGNTIYF.

This clonotype was seen a few times. CDR3 loop: CASIGTSGFTYEQYF. The CDR3 DNA follows: TGTGCCAGCATTGGGACTAGCGGATTCACCTACGAGCAGTACTTC. This chain connects TRBV6-2 or TRBV6-3 to TRBJ2-7, with 11 positions matching TRBD2. V was clipped by 7 bases and J by 2 bases; unmatched bases: 7. The CDR3 is 15 residues long. CDR1 is MNHEY, CDR2 SVGEGT, per germline.

This clonotype came up many times. The rearrangement links TRBV27 to TRBJ2-7; 10 positions match TRBD1. V shed 0 bases, J shed 4 bases, and the junction held 9 bases outside the gene matches. Germline CDR1 MNHEY, CDR2 SMNVEV (reference sequence). This CDR3 is 17 amino acids long. Here the CDR3 reads CASSLSGGTGAVYEQYF. CDR3 DNA sequence: TGTGCCAGCAGTTTATCGGGGGGGACAGGGGCCGTTTACGAGCAGTACTTC.

This clonotype was observed a handful of times. The rearrangement joins TRBV19 to TRBJ1-1; 8 nucleotides match TRBD1. Germline lookup yields CDR1 LNHDA and CDR2 SQIVND (reference sequence). The V segment lost 5 bases and the J segment 7 bases; nucleotides outside the gene matches: 12. CDR3 length equals 15 residues. DNA for the CDR3: TGTGCCAGTAGTTATGGACAGGGCCCTTGGGATGAAGCTTTCTTT. It is translated as CASSYGQGPWDEAFF.

This clonotype was detected only a few times. This chain uses TRBV28 with TRBJ1-5; 7 bases agree with TRBD1. The length of the CDR3 is 17 residues. Germline assignment: CDR1 MDHEN and CDR2 SYDVKM. Losses at the gene ends were 5 bases for V and 5 bases for J; bases not matched to a gene: 15. CDR3 nucleotides: TGTGCCAGCAGTCCTTTACAGGGGAGTGTGTGGGATCAGCCCCAGCATTTT. Translated: CASSPLQGSVWDQPQHF.

The chain has TRBV7-9 and TRBJ2-1; 7 positions agree with TRBD1. CDR3 length equals 14 residues. From germline, CDR1 is SEHNR and CDR2 FQNEAQ (reference sequence). J was trimmed by 13 bases and V by 6 bases; bases with no gene match: 15. CDR3 sequence: CASSLSTRRDSQFF. CDR3 in DNA: TGTGCCAGCAGTCTTTCCACCCGCCGGGACAGTCAGTTCTTC.

This clonotype was picked up one time. Written as DNA, the CDR3 is TGCAGTGCTAGACCCACTAGAACAGGAAATGAGCAGTTCTTC. This codes for CSARPTRTGNEQFF. V and J are TRBV20-1 and TRBJ2-1; D is tentatively TRBD1 or TRBD2 (5 bases each). In germline, CDR1 is DFQATT, CDR2 SNEGSKA (reference sequence). The V gene lost 2 bases and the J gene lost 7 bases, with 15 bases spanning the gap. There are 14 residues in the CDR3.

The chain links TRBV28 to TRBJ2-5; a weak D match, TRBD2 (5 bases). The CDR3 consists of 14 residues. Germline values: CDR1 MDHEN, CDR2 SYDVKM. Between the trimmed V and J ends, which lost 6 bases and 1 base, there was a span of 12 bases. CDR3 sequence (DNA): TGTGCCAGCAGAACCGGGAATAGCCAAGAGACCCAGTACTTC. It yields the protein CASRTGNSQETQYF.

Regarding this clonotype: An end of the junction differs from the germline gene, which may be a read error. This rearrangement joins TRBV6-4 to TRBJ2-2; the D gene could be TRBD1 or TRBD2 (6 bases each). CDR3 length equals 14 residues. Germline CDR1 MRHNA, CDR2 SNTAGT. CDR3 nucleotide sequence: TGTGCCAACAGTGGAGGGACAAACACCGGGGAGCTGTTTTTT. Its protein product is CANSGGTNTGELFF.

The CDR3 protein is CASTDMGTGGEYSNQPQHF. Written as DNA, the CDR3 is TGCGCCAGCACCGACATGGGGACAGGGGGCGAGTATAGCAATCAGCCCCAGCATTTT. The chain has TRBV23-1 and TRBJ1-5; 12 nucleotides align to TRBD1. TRBV23-1 counts as an open reading frame of uncertain function. The J segment lost 0 bases and the V segment lost 7 bases, leaving 13 bases of the junction unmatched. The CDR3 runs to 19 residues.

This rearrangement joins TRBV29-1 to TRBJ2-7; 9 nucleotides line up with TRBD1. The J segment lost 4 bases and the V segment lost 4 bases, leaving 14 bases of the junction unmatched. The CDR3 is 16 residues long. Germline V gene data show CDR1 as SQVTM and CDR2 as ANQGSEA. The CDR3 DNA sequence: TGCAGCGTTGCCGATTATGACCGGGACAGGGTGTACGAGCAGTACTTC. Amino acids: CSVADYDRDRVYEQYF.

DNA for the CDR3: TGTGCCAGCAGCGTCGACATAAGGGGCAGTGAACTTGTGGATGAGCAGTTCTTC. Translating gives CASSVDIRGSELVDEQFF. The V gene is TRBV7-4, the J gene TRBJ2-1; maybe TRBD1 (5 bases). CDR1 and CDR2 from the germline V gene are SGHVT and SQSDAQ. V dropped 5 bases and J dropped 8 bases, with 28 bases sitting between them. The length of the CDR3 is 18 residues.

This chain joins TRBV29-1 and TRBJ2-3, with TRBD2 matching over 16 bases. The V gene end was trimmed by 3 bases and the J gene end by 2 bases; junction bases not matched to a gene: 5. This CDR3 has 17 amino acids. Germline CDR1 SQVTM, CDR2 ANQGSEA. CDR3 in DNA: TGCAGCGTTGACGGGACTAGCGGGGGGGCAGACACAGATACGCAGTATTTT. This translates into CSVDGTSGGADTDTQYF.

The chain recombines TRBV13 with TRBJ2-5; TRBD1 aligns across 8 bases. The CDR3 loop spans 16 amino acids. V lost 5 bases, J lost 4 bases, and 12 bases stayed unmatched. Germline V CDR1 and CDR2: PRHDT, FYEKMQ (reference sequence). CDR3 sequence (DNA): TGTGCCAGCAGCGAACGTCCCAGGGGGCAGCGAGAGACCCAGTACTTC. It is translated as CASSERPRGQRETQYF.

The chain couples TRBV29-1 to TRBJ1-1; no firm D call. Germline-derived CDR1 and CDR2 are SQVTM and ANQGSEA. This CDR3 region has 10 residues. The V and J ends lost 8 bases and 5 bases respectively, with 9 bases between them. CDR3 sequence reads: CSSLGTEAFF. The CDR3 coding sequence is TGCAGCTCCCTAGGGACTGAAGCTTTCTTT.

This clonotype showed up just a few times. The chain has TRBV10-3 and TRBJ2-6, with 9 bases matching TRBD1. Germline V gene data show CDR1 as ENHRY and CDR2 as SYGVKD. The ends lost 2 bases at V and 0 bases at J; junction bases unmatched: 2. The CDR3 loop spans 17 amino acids. Written as DNA, the CDR3 is TGTGCCATCAGTGAGGGGACAGGGAGCTCTGGGGCCAACGTCCTGACTTTC. Translated, it gives CAISEGTGSSGANVLTF.

This clonotype was counted at least ten times. The chain carries TRBV7-2 and TRBJ2-3; D may be TRBD2 (6 bases). The CDR3 is 15 amino acids. The germline V and J ends were trimmed by 7 bases and 0 bases, with 14 bases remaining between them. CDR1 and CDR2 from the germline V gene are SGHTA and FQGNSA. DNA for the CDR3: TGTGCCAGCACCTTTCGGCGGGACAGCACAGATACGCAGTATTTT. It yields the protein CASTFRRDSTDTQYF.

The chain is built from TRBV10-3 and TRBJ1-1, with D uncertain. Germline V gene sequence: CDR1 ENHRY, CDR2 SYGVKD. Trimming took off 0 bases at V and 6 bases at J, with 29 bases between the two ends. The CDR3 runs 20 residues. The CDR3 loop reads CAISESMSGLGGWTLPEAFF. In DNA form, the CDR3 reads TGTGCCATCAGTGAGTCGATGTCTGGTCTCGGCGGGTGGACTTTGCCTGAAGCTTTCTTT.

The chain employs TRBV7-9 and TRBJ2-3; 7 bases map to TRBD1. The CDR3 loop spans 16 amino acids. V lost 2 bases and J lost 2; bases outside the gene matches: 7. The germline V gene encodes CDR1 SEHNR and CDR2 FQNEAQ (reference sequence). CDR3 sequence reads: CASSLTTGDPTDTQYF. Here the CDR3 DNA reads TGTGCCAGCAGCTTAACTACAGGGGACCCCACAGATACGCAGTATTTT.